This paragraph covers one T cell receptor beta chain sequence. Its antigen is still unknown. This entry is derived from a study of naive and memory T cell subsets. Study observations and caveats: No ground truth validated the naive and memory repertoire findings. A clonotype means one alpha or beta sequence, not an alpha/beta pair. From naive to CM, EM and EMRA, diversity decreased and Gini increased. Over 95% of naive TCR sequences appeared only once after error correction, unlike memory subsets.

The CDR3 totals 15 residues. Trimming shortened V by 1 base and J by 8 bases, and 17 bases separated the two germline ends. Germline V gives CDR1 LGHNT, CDR2 FRNRAP. Both TRBC1 and TRBC2 were covered by a beta constant-region primer of two equimolar oligonucleotides. Ligated cDNA was amplified by four rounds of PCR with nested alpha and beta constant-region primers and SP2. TCRdb reprocessed the UMI-ligation and nested PCR reads with MiXCR, giving one entry per CDR3 protein. The sample records over 100,000 distinct CDR3 sequences, 36% being singletons. This chain joins TRBV12-5 and TRBJ1-1; the D gene is possibly TRBD1 (5 bases). The TCR originated in a human donor in good health. Sequenced sample: central memory CD4+ T cells from blood. The CDR3 is CASGLARDGLTEAFF. CDR3 bases: TGTGCTAGTGGTTTGGCTCGGGACGGATTAACGGAAGCTTTCTTT.